The 28 T cell receptor beta chains in this list originate from one sample, sequenced in a study of beta chain features in type 1 diabetes. The antigens for these receptors are not known. General observations from the study: There was a moderate but significant shortening of TCRB CDR3s in all four CD4+ subsets of Type 1 diabetes patients.

The authors reverse transcribed all of the isolated RNA, so sequencing captured expressed TCRB transcripts. Produced via immunoSEQ multiplex PCR; TCRdb's table is partial and in-frame only. The table lists roughly 730,000 clones, 13% of them singletons. Sequencing was done on a sample of naive CD4+ T cells from blood. These receptor sequences come from a man younger than 35 with type 1 diabetes.

This clone was observed a handful of times. The chain recombines TRBV20-1 with TRBJ2-7, with D hard to call. The CDR3 consists of 11 residues. With 2 bases removed from V and 5 bases from J, the gap between germline ends came to 7 bases. The germline gives CDR1 DFQATT, CDR2 SNEGSKA (reference sequence). CDR3 bases: TGCAGTGCTAGAATTCAGGACGAGCAGTACTTC. This translates into CSARIQDEQYF.

The table lists this clone with a few counts. V gene TRBV6-6 combines with J gene TRBJ2-7; D might be TRBD1 or TRBD2, each matching 5 bases. The germline V and J ends were trimmed by 2 bases and 3 bases, with 14 bases remaining between them. CDR1 and CDR2 from the germline V gene are MNHNY and SVGAGI (reference sequence). This CDR3 is built from 15 residues. DNA of the CDR3: TGTGCCAGCAGTTACGGGGGTTTTAAAGTCTACGAGCAGTACTTC. Its protein is CASSYGGFKVYEQYF.

This chain links TRBV4-1 with TRBJ1-4; a weak D match, TRBD1 (5 bases). The CDR3 runs to 15 residues. Trimming stripped 4 bases from V and 1 base from J, with 10 bases between. Germline assignment: CDR1 MGHRA and CDR2 YSYEKL. In nucleotides, the CDR3 is TGCGCCAGCAGCCCCCCCGGGGGAACTAATGAAAAACTGTTTTTT. As protein: CASSPPGGTNEKLFF.

This clone was seen a handful of times. The chain joins TRBV30 to TRBJ1-1, with D possibly TRBD1 on 5 matching bases. This CDR3 spans 12 amino acids. CDR1 and CDR2 from the germline V gene are GTSNPN and SVGIG (reference sequence). V was shortened by 4 bases and J by 5 bases, with 11 bases between the two germline ends. The CDR3 bases are TGTGCCTGGATGGGACTTGGGACTGAAGCTTTCTTT. Its translation: CAWMGLGTEAFF.

V gene TRBV28 combines with J gene TRBJ1-5, with 9 bases lining up with TRBD1. The CDR3 consists of 15 residues. J gave up 2 bases and V 10 bases, and 9 bases lay outside the gene matches. CDR1 is MDHEN and CDR2 is SYDVKM in the germline V gene. The CDR3 region is CATRKGDRGNQPQHF. The CDR3 nucleotides are TGTGCCACTCGGAAGGGGGACAGGGGCAATCAGCCCCAGCATTTT.

V is TRBV5-1 and J is TRBJ2-3; TRBD2 agrees at 12 bases. Germline CDR1 and CDR2: SGHRS and YFSETQ. This CDR3 comprises 16 residues. Unmatched junction bases numbered 6, after V lost 4 bases and J lost 3 bases. CDR3 coding DNA: TGCGCCAGCAGCGGCACTAGCGGGGGGATGACAGATACGCAGTATTTT. Protein sequence: CASSGTSGGMTDTQYF.

This chain connects TRBV29-1 to TRBJ2-3; TRBD1 is a possible D gene (6 bases). The germline gives CDR1 SQVTM, CDR2 ANQGSEA. Trimming took 7 bases from V and 3 from J, leaving 17 bases between them. The CDR3 is 14 residues long. CDR3 coding DNA: TGCAGCGCTGACACAGGGTTGGGTACAGATACGCAGTATTTT. It translates to CSADTGLGTDTQYF.

CDR3 loop: CASSLPTNSPLHF. In DNA form, the CDR3 reads TGTGCCAGCAGTTTACCGACGAATTCACCCCTCCACTTT. The V call is TRBV27, the J call TRBJ1-6, with no clear D. V was clipped by 2 bases and J by 7 bases, with 6 bases between them. The V gene's germline CDR1 is MNHEY and CDR2 SMNVEV (reference sequence). The CDR3 spans 13 residues.

Notes on this clone: This same CDR3 is encoded by further DNA sequences in the sample. This chain uses TRBV30 with TRBJ2-7, with no clear D. Germline assignment: CDR1 GTSNPN and CDR2 SVGIG (reference sequence). The CDR3 is 11 residues long. V lost 2 bases and J 2 bases, leaving 4 bases between the germline ends. The CDR3 spells CAWSRPYEQYF. Written as DNA, the CDR3 is TGTGCCTGGAGTCGCCCCTACGAGCAGTACTTC.

The CDR3 coding sequence is TGTGCCAGCAGCTCTACATATACGCAGTATTTT. Protein: CASSSTYTQYF. The chain links TRBV7-9 to TRBJ2-3; D not resolved. The CDR3 runs to 11 residues. The V end was cut by 4 bases, the J end by 7 bases, with 6 bases between. The germline CDR1 and CDR2 sequences are SEHNR and FQNEAQ (reference sequence). Full variable domain (missing parts from reference TRBV7-9 and TRBJ2-3): DTGVSQNPRHKITKRGQNVTFRCDPISEHNRLYWYRQTLGQGPEFLTYFQNEAQLEKSRLLSDRFSAERPKGSFSTLEIQRTEQGDSAMYLCASSSTYTQYFGPGTRLTVL.

This clone was recorded a few times. The chain carries TRBV4-1 and TRBJ1-5; D remains ambiguous. The ends were cut back, 2 bases at V and 6 bases at J, with 11 bases in the middle. CDR3 size: 14 residues. Germline V gene sequence: CDR1 MGHRA, CDR2 YSYEKL. CDR3 in DNA: TGCGCCAGCAGCCAAATCACCACGGGTCAGCCCCAGCATTTT. It is translated as CASSQITTGQPQHF.

This clone was picked up a small number of times. The chain uses TRBV5-1 and TRBJ1-1, with D perhaps matching TRBD1 (6 bases). CDR1 is SGHRS and CDR2 is YFSETQ in the germline V gene. The CDR3 is made up of 14 amino acids. V was clipped by 3 bases and J by 3 bases, with 12 bases between them. CDR3 amino acids: CASSSTGLDTEAFF. The CDR3 DNA is TGCGCCAGCAGCTCCACAGGGTTGGACACTGAAGCTTTCTTT.

This clone was seen a handful of times. The chain has TRBV27 and TRBJ2-2; D is ambiguous. V lost 6 bases to trimming and J lost 4 bases, with 9 bases between them. The CDR3 contains 13 residues. Germline lookup yields CDR1 MNHEY and CDR2 SMNVEV (reference sequence). As DNA, the CDR3 is TGTGCCAGCAGCTGGGGAAGCACCGGGGAGCTGTTTTTT. As protein: CASSWGSTGELFF.

In this sample, this clone turned up a few times. Other DNA sequences within the sample encode an identical CDR3. The chain carries TRBV30 and TRBJ1-2; D is ambiguous. Trimming pared 0 bases from V and 7 bases from J, leaving 6 bases between. This CDR3 is 11 amino acids long. Germline V gene sequence: CDR1 GTSNPN, CDR2 SVGIG (reference sequence). The CDR3 loop is CAWSVRSGYTF. In nucleotides, the CDR3 is TGTGCCTGGAGTGTAAGAAGTGGCTACACCTTC.

This clone was seen a single time. The chain has TRBV7-2 and TRBJ1-6; D not certain. This CDR3 spans 9 amino acids. V was shortened by 5 bases and J by 13 bases, with 3 bases between the two germline ends. Germline V gene lookup returns CDR1 SGHTA and CDR2 FQGNSA. This chain's CDR3 is CASSPPLHF. CDR3 coding DNA: TGTGCCAGCAGCCCCCCCCTCCACTTT. The full variable domain, with the rest looked up from reference TRBV7-2 and TRBJ1-6, is GAGVSQSPSNKVTEKGKDVELRCDPISGHTALYWYRQSLGQGLEFLIYFQGNSAPDKSGLPSDRFSAERTGGSVSTLTIQRTQQEDSAVYLCASSPPLHFGNGTRLTVT.

This chain uses TRBV19 with TRBJ1-5; 7 bases are shared with TRBD1. The CDR3 loop spans 14 amino acids. Per germline, CDR1 LNHDA and CDR2 SQIVND (reference sequence). The J segment lost 7 bases and the V segment lost 7 bases, leaving 10 bases of the junction unmatched. The chain's CDR3 is CASMEGAGHQPQHF. Here the CDR3 DNA reads TGTGCCAGTATGGAGGGGGCAGGACACCAGCCCCAGCATTTT.

In its sample, this clone was seen a few times. The chain is built from TRBV2 and TRBJ1-2, with 7 bases matching TRBD1. After removal of 4 bases from V and 7 bases from J, the junction contained 9 bases not matched to a gene. Germline CDR1 SNHLY, CDR2 FYNNEI. CDR3 length: 14 amino acids. CDR3 protein: CASSASGTASGYTF. The DNA for the CDR3 is TGTGCCAGCAGTGCCTCCGGGACAGCCTCTGGCTACACCTTC. Drawing the rest from reference TRBV2 and TRBJ1-2, the complete variable domain is EPEVTQTPSHQVTQMGQEVILRCVPISNHLYFYWYRQILGQKVEFLVSFYNNEISEKSEIFDDQFSVERPDGSNFTLKIRSTKLEDSAMYFCASSASGTASGYTFGSGTRLTVV.

The CDR3 spells CASSHRGFSADTQYF. The CDR3 coding sequence is TGTGCCAGCAGCCACCGGGGGTTCTCGGCAGATACGCAGTATTTT. The gene calls are TRBV6-5 and TRBJ2-3; perhaps TRBD2 as D (6 bases). The germline CDR1 and CDR2 sequences are MNHEY and SVGAGI. Trimming removed 6 bases at V and 4 bases at J, with 17 bases between. The CDR3 spans 15 residues.

This clone was seen a handful of times. The chain links TRBV28 to TRBJ2-5, with D possibly being TRBD1 (6 bases). CDR1 is MDHEN, CDR2 SYDVKM, per germline. The CDR3 loop spans 15 amino acids. V gave up 2 bases and J gave up 10 bases, with 20 bases separating them. The CDR3 coding sequence is TGTGCCAGCAGTTTAGATGGCAGGGGCCCAGGGAACCAGTACTTC. Its translation is CASSLDGRGPGNQYF.

This sequence joins TRBV25-1 and TRBJ1-2; TRBD1 agrees at 8 bases. CDR3 length: 15 amino acids. V shed 3 bases and J 3 bases; nucleotides not matched to a gene: 6. Germline V gene data show CDR1 as MGHDK and CDR2 as SYGVNS. The DNA for the CDR3 is TGTGCCAGCAGTGATCGACAGGGGCGGGACTATGGCTACACCTTC. Translating it yields CASSDRQGRDYGYTF.

This clone was counted a few times. V and J are TRBV28 and TRBJ2-5; perhaps TRBD1 as D (5 bases). This CDR3 region has 15 residues. CDR1 is MDHEN and CDR2 is SYDVKM in the germline V gene. V lost 5 bases and J lost 0, with 13 bases in between. The CDR3, as DNA: TGTGCCAGCAGTCTATACTCAGGGTACCAAGAGACCCAGTACTTC. The encoded protein is CASSLYSGYQETQYF.

J is TRBJ1-6 and V is TRBV4-1; 8 bases agree with TRBD1. Per the germline V gene, CDR1 is MGHRA and CDR2 is YSYEKL. The trim removed 4 bases at V and 9 bases at J, leaving 8 bases unmatched. The CDR3 totals 15 residues. The CDR3 region is CASSRGQGIGSPLHF. CDR3 DNA sequence: TGCGCCAGCAGCCGAGGACAGGGAATTGGTTCACCCCTCCACTTT.

The chain employs TRBV7-9 and TRBJ2-4, with TRBD1 matching over 8 bases. The germline V gene has CDR1 SEHNR and CDR2 FQNEAQ (reference sequence). With 2 bases clipped from V and 8 bases from J, the junction kept 5 bases outside the gene matches. This CDR3 has 14 residues. CDR3 in DNA: TGTGCCAGCAGCTTAAGCGACAGGGGAGACATTCAGTACTTC. Protein sequence: CASSLSDRGDIQYF.

This clone showed up just a few times. The chain uses TRBV9 and TRBJ1-2, with unresolved D. Trimming cost V 0 bases and J 2 bases, with 17 bases left between them. The CDR3 consists of 17 residues. Germline CDR1 and CDR2: SGDLS and YYNGEE. CDR3 bases: TGTGCCAGCAGCGTAGATGTGGCGGCCCGCTCCAACTATGGCTACACCTTC. Protein product: CASSVDVAARSNYGYTF. The full variable domain, rest sourced from reference TRBV9 and TRBJ1-2, is DSGVTQTPKHLITATGQRVTLRCSPRSGDLSVYWYQQSLDQGLQFLIQYYNGEERAKGNILERFSAQQFPDLHSELNLSSLELGDSALYFCASSVDVAARSNYGYTFGSGTRLTVV.

The table lists this clone with a few counts. J is TRBJ2-1 and V is TRBV5-1; tentatively, D is TRBD1 (6 bases). This CDR3 region has 16 residues. Trimming took 5 bases from V and 0 from J, leaving 15 bases between them. The germline V gene has CDR1 SGHRS and CDR2 YFSETQ. As DNA, the CDR3 is TGCGCCAGCAGTCCAAGACAGGCCAGCTCCTACAATGAGCAGTTCTTC. Protein product: CASSPRQASSYNEQFF.

Only a few counts were recorded for this clone. This chain uses TRBV27 with TRBJ1-2; 7 bases are shared with TRBD1. Germline CDR1 reads MNHEY; CDR2 reads SMNVEV (reference sequence). The ends lost 5 bases at V and 0 bases at J; junction bases unmatched: 9. The CDR3 runs 16 residues. CDR3 protein: CASSDSQGVANYGYTF. CDR3 coding DNA: TGTGCCAGCAGTGATTCCCAGGGGGTAGCTAACTATGGCTACACCTTC.

The V and J genes are TRBV5-1 and TRBJ2-3; D ambiguous. V lost 7 bases and J 1 base, leaving 7 bases between the germline ends. Germline V gene data show CDR1 as SGHRS and CDR2 as YFSETQ. The CDR3 consists of 12 residues. CDR3 DNA: TGCGCCAGCGGGGATGGCACAGATACGCAGTATTTT. This sequence encodes CASGDGTDTQYF. Looking up the rest from reference TRBV5-1 and TRBJ2-3 gives the full variable domain: KAGVTQTPRYLIKTRGQQVTLSCSPISGHRSVSWYQQTPGQGLQFLFEYFSETQRNKGNFPGRFSGRQFSNSRSEMNVSTLELGDSALYLCASGDGTDTQYFGPGTRLTVL.

Only a few counts were recorded for this clone. The chain couples TRBV14 to TRBJ1-6; D not certain. Germline V gene lookup returns CDR1 SGHDN and CDR2 FVKESK. This CDR3 has 16 amino acids. Trimming pared 4 bases from V and 7 bases from J, leaving 17 bases between. CDR3 in DNA: TGTGCCAGCAGCCGCCTGAACGGCCTTAACAATTCACCCCTCCACTTT. It translates to CASSRLNGLNNSPLHF.